The next 18 T cell receptor beta chains were all read from a single sample in a study of human T cells and chemical hapten exposure. Each CDR3 protein gets one entry after TCRdb re-called the RACE reads with MiXCR. The data hold around 110,000 distinct CDR3 sequences, with 9.5% to 15% observed a single time. Time point here: pre-sensitization, week 0. The sample's treatment: therapeutic diphenylcyclopropenone sensitization with weekly scalp DPC. Source: whole blood, taken in connection with sensitization to the hapten diphenylcyclopropenone (DPC). These receptors originate from a woman aged 50 to 65 with alopecia areata. Some clones in this sample may be carry-over from other donors' samples.

This clonotype was counted only a few times. This chain links TRBV11-2 with TRBJ2-3; D gene uncertain. Germline V gives CDR1 SGHAT, CDR2 FQNNGV. V was clipped by 3 bases and J by 9 bases, with 22 bases between them. This CDR3 has 16 amino acids. CDR3 region: CASSLAHLDRRVTQYF. The CDR3 nucleotides read TGTGCCAGCAGCTTGGCCCACCTTGACCGACGCGTCACGCAGTATTTT.

This clonotype was counted between two and nine times. The chain links TRBV20-1 to TRBJ2-5; 7 bases are a match to TRBD2. V shed 6 bases and J 5 bases; nucleotides not matched to a gene: 18. This CDR3 has 16 residues. Germline CDR1 reads DFQATT; CDR2 reads SNEGSKA (reference sequence). The CDR3 reads CSAPLPDRGAGETQYF. The CDR3 bases are TGCAGTGCCCCCCTTCCAGATAGGGGAGCGGGGGAGACCCAGTACTTC.

The genes are TRBV4-1 and TRBJ2-1, with 10 bases that match TRBD2. CDR1 is MGHRA, CDR2 YSYEKL, per germline. The CDR3 has 18 amino acids. With V trimmed by 4 bases and J by 7 bases, 16 bases remained unmatched. CDR3 sequence (DNA): TGCGCCAGCAGCCCCCACCGCGGGGCTAGCGGGGGAGGGAATGAGCAGTTCTTC. Residues: CASSPHRGASGGGNEQFF.

This clonotype was counted ten times or more. The V gene is TRBV12-3 or TRBV12-4, the J gene TRBJ1-1, with a tentative D call TRBD1 (6 bases). The CDR3 is made up of 16 amino acids. V was trimmed by 2 bases and J by 6 bases, leaving 19 bases between them. The CDR3 here is CASSLRGGGYMAEAFF. For the CDR3, the DNA is TGTGCCAGCAGTTTAAGAGGGGGGGGCTATATGGCTGAAGCTTTCTTT.

The chain is built from TRBV28 and TRBJ1-2, with TRBD1 matching over 10 bases. The V and J ends lost 2 bases and 10 bases, in that order; junction bases with no gene match: 4. Germline-derived CDR1 and CDR2 are MDHEN and SYDVKM. There are 13 residues in the CDR3. CDR3 in amino acids: CASSLPGQGIYTF. The CDR3 DNA is TGTGCCAGCAGTTTACCGGGACAGGGGATCTACACCTTC.

The V gene is TRBV7-9, the J gene TRBJ2-3, with no clear D. This CDR3 has 13 residues. V lost 8 bases and J 0 bases, leaving 9 bases between the germline ends. The germline V gene encodes CDR1 SEHNR and CDR2 FQNEAQ (reference sequence). This chain's CDR3 is CASQPSSTDTQYF. CDR3 nucleotides: TGTGCCAGCCAGCCGTCGAGCACAGATACGCAGTATTTT.

In its sample, this clonotype was seen a few times. J is TRBJ2-7 and V is TRBV2; TRBD1 matches at 8 bases. Looked up from germline, CDR1 is SNHLY and CDR2 is FYNNEI. The length of the CDR3 is 14 residues. V was pared by 7 bases and J by 1 base, with 6 bases of the junction left unmatched. Here the CDR3 reads CASNMGQESYEQYF. The CDR3 region has the DNA TGTGCCAGCAATATGGGACAGGAGTCCTACGAGCAGTACTTC.

At least ten counts were recorded for this clonotype. This chain joins TRBV11-2 and TRBJ1-1; no firm D call. Trimming removed 0 bases at V and 0 bases at J, with 8 bases between. This CDR3 spans 15 amino acids. The germline V gene encodes CDR1 SGHAT and CDR2 FQNNGV. The CDR3 DNA reads as TGTGCCAGCAGCTTAGAGAAGGTTCTGAACACTGAAGCTTTCTTT. Protein: CASSLEKVLNTEAFF.

This clonotype was counted a few times. The chain uses TRBV6-6 and TRBJ2-5; 7 nucleotides line up with TRBD2. CDR3 length: 13 amino acids. Per the germline V gene, CDR1 is MNHNY and CDR2 is SVGAGI (reference sequence). V gave up 1 base and J gave up 4 bases; unmatched junction bases: 0. CDR3 in DNA: TGTGCCAGCAGTTACTGGGGGGGAGAGACCCAGTACTTC. Its translation: CASSYWGGETQYF.

This clonotype has ten or more counts. As DNA, the CDR3 is TGTGCCAGCACCGGGACAGGGGGACAGACCCAGTACTTC. Protein: CASTGTGGQTQYF. The V and J genes are TRBV2 and TRBJ2-5; 11 positions agree with TRBD1. Germline lookup yields CDR1 SNHLY and CDR2 FYNNEI. The CDR3 is 13 residues long. J was trimmed by 6 bases and V by 7 bases; bases with no gene match: 4.

The table lists this clonotype with a few counts. The rearrangement links TRBV6-1 to TRBJ1-2, with TRBD1 identical over 7 bases. The CDR3 length is 16 residues. J lost 5 bases, V lost 1 base, and 10 bases had no gene match. The germline gives CDR1 MNHNS, CDR2 SASEGT. The CDR3 region has the DNA TGTGCCAGCAGTGAAGTGTTAAGGGACAGCACTTATGGCTACACCTTC. Its protein product is CASSEVLRDSTYGYTF.

V gene TRBV7-8 combines with J gene TRBJ2-5; no firm D call. The CDR3 is 17 residues long. Germline loops: CDR1 SGHVS, CDR2 FQNEAQ. The V gene lost 1 base and the J gene lost 5 bases, with 20 bases spanning the gap. The DNA of the CDR3 is TGTGCCAGCAGCTTAGGTATCTCGAGTTTCCTGGGGGAGACCCAGTACTTC. This encodes CASSLGISSFLGETQYF.

This clonotype was detected a few times. The chain has TRBV4-3 and TRBJ2-3, with 11 bases that match TRBD2. CDR3 length equals 15 residues. Germline CDR1 reads LGHNA; CDR2 reads YSLEER. Trimming at V came to 1 base and at J to 4 bases, leaving 1 base not matched to a gene. The CDR3 DNA is TGCGCCAGCAGCCAAGCTAGCGGGGGGTCAGATACGCAGTATTTT. This translates into CASSQASGGSDTQYF.

The chain joins TRBV5-1 to TRBJ2-1; 7 bases match TRBD1. This CDR3 is 16 amino acids long. CDR1 and CDR2 from the germline V gene are SGHRS and YFSETQ. The J segment lost 8 bases and the V segment lost 4 bases, leaving 15 bases of the junction unmatched. Written as DNA, the CDR3 is TGCGCCAGCAGCCGCGGACAGGCCTATCGATTTGATGAGCAGTTCTTC. Residues: CASSRGQAYRFDEQFF.

This chain joins TRBV11-2 and TRBJ2-3; no reliable D call. Germline values: CDR1 SGHAT, CDR2 FQNNGV. The CDR3 sequence is 14 residues long. V lost 2 bases and J 5 bases, leaving 11 bases between the germline ends. The CDR3, as DNA: TGTGCCAGCAGCTTAAGGCCATCAGTAGATACGCAGTATTTT. This codes for CASSLRPSVDTQYF. The full variable domain, with the rest looked up from reference TRBV11-2 and TRBJ2-3, is EAGVAQSPRYKIIEKRQSVAFWCNPISGHATLYWYQQILGQGPKLLIQFQNNGVVDDSQLPKDRFSAERLKGVDSTLKIQPAKLEDSAVYLCASSLRPSVDTQYFGPGTRLTVL.

CDR3 nucleotides: TGTGCCAGCAGTTTGCATAGCAATCAGCCCCAGCATTTT. It codes for CASSLHSNQPQHF. V and J are TRBV27 and TRBJ1-5; D gene uncertain. Trimming stripped 3 bases from V and 0 bases from J, with 3 bases between. CDR1 is MNHEY, CDR2 SMNVEV, per germline (reference sequence). This CDR3 is built from 13 residues.

The CDR3 reads CASSRPGTGNTEAFF. The CDR3 coding sequence is TGTGCCAGCAGTCGTCCCGGGACGGGGAACACTGAAGCTTTCTTT. The rearrangement uses TRBV6-5 and TRBJ1-1; TRBD1 is a possible D gene (5 bases). The CDR3 has 15 residues. The germline V and J ends were trimmed by 5 bases and 1 base, with 14 bases remaining between them. The germline CDR1 and CDR2 sequences are MNHEY and SVGAGI.

The chain couples TRBV6-2 or TRBV6-3 to TRBJ2-5, with D perhaps TRBD1 (6 bases). The CDR3 is 12 residues long. V was clipped by 8 bases and J by 0 bases, with 7 bases between them. CDR1 MNHEY and CDR2 SVGEGT come from the germline V gene. CDR3: CASQGNQETQYF. The CDR3 DNA reads as TGTGCCAGCCAGGGGAACCAAGAGACCCAGTACTTC.